This T cell receptor (beta chain) was recorded in a study of Ad26.COV2.S vaccination and SARS-CoV-2 variants. Sequencing was performed with immunoSEQ multiplex PCR; in TCRdb, only in-frame clones are kept and a portion is missing. The sample includes around 170,000 clones, around nine tenths seen only once; the top ten take 5% to 7%. Details on this clone: No antigen is known for it.

Points from the study as a whole: Non-spike TCR breadth did not differ much between vaccine and placebo recipients. Measures of TCR breadth and depth may have fallen short of total T cell responses. Vaccinees reportedly had broad spike-specific CD8+ and CD4+ T cell responses.

The sequences come from peripheral blood, collected after recovery from COVID-19. The TCR was taken from a human donor who had recovered from COVID-19.

As DNA, the CDR3 is TGCGCCAGCACCTCCCCGCGGGTCGGGGAGCTGTTTTTT. This gives the protein CASTSPRVGELFF. The chain has TRBV5-1 and TRBJ2-2; the D gene is possibly TRBD2 (5 bases). From germline, CDR1 is SGHRS and CDR2 YFSETQ. Trimming took 6 bases from V and 7 from J, leaving 13 bases between them. CDR3 length equals 13 residues.